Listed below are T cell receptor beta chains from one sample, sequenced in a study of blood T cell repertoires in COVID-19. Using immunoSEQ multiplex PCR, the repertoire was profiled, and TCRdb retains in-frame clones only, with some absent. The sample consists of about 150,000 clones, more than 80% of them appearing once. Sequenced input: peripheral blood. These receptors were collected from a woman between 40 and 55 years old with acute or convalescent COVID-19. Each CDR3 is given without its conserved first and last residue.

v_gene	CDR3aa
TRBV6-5	ASSPRVGPYEQY
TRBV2	ASNRRSVEGTEAF
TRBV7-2	ASSHANSGMKNEQF
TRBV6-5	ASSYGGGYTYEQY
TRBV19	ASSTAGGRPYEQY
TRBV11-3	ASSDRTGGQETQY
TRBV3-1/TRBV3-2	ASSQSTSETQY
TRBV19	ASSISLAGGLNNEQF
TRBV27	ASSRGAGGPSYNEQF
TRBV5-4	ASSLNPDQPQH
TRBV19	ASSLGQGMAEKLF
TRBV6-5	ASRTGQPTEAF
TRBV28	ASSFPPGSFSVNTEAF
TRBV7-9	ASSPAGRDRYTEAF
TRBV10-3	AVSGTGGRKTGELF
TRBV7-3	ASSPGTGNEKLF
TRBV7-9	ASSLASGTGGDGYT
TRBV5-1	ASSLDPVNTEAF
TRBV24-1	ATRRADTQY
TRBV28	ASIPPTHAGQDNQPQH
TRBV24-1	ATGEGGVPDTQY
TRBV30	AWSKATEFKYGYT
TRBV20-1	RARDSPEAF
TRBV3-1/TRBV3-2	ASSQEAASSPEAF
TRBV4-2	ASSQAGEETQY
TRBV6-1	ASSEALGLWDNGYT
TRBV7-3	ASSRTSQGGPDTQY
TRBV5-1	ASSLQGLTNEKLF